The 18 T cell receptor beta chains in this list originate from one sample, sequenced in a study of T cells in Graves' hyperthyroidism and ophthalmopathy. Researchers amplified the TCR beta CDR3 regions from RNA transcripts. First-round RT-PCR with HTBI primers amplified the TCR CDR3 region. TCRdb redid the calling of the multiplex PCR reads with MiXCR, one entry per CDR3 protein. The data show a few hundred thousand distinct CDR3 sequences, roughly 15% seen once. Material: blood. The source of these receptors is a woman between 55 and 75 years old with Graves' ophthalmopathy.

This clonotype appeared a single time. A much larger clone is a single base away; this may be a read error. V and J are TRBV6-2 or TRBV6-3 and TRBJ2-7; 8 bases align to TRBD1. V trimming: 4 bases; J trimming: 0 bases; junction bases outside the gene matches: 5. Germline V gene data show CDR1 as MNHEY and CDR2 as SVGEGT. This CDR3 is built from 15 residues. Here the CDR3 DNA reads TGTGCCAGCAGTTTTAAGACAGGGGTCTCCTACGAGCAGTACTTC. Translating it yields CASSFKTGVSYEQYF.

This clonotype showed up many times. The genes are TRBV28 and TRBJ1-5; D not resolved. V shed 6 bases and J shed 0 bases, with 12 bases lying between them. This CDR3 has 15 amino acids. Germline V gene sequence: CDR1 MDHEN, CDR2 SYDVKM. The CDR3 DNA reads TGTGCCAGCAGGACGACGGGAAATAGCAATCAGCCCCAGCATTTT. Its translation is CASRTTGNSNQPQHF.

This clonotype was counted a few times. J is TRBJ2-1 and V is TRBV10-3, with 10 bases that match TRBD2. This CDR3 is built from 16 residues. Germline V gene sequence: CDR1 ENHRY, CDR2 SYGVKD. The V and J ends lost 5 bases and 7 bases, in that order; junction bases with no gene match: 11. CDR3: CAISSPGLAPSNEQFF. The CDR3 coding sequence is TGTGCCATCAGTTCACCGGGACTAGCGCCGTCGAATGAGCAGTTCTTC.

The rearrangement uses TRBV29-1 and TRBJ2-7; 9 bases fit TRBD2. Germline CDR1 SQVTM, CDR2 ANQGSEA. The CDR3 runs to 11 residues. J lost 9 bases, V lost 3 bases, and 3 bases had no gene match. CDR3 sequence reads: CSVESGRRQYF. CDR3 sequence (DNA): TGCAGCGTTGAGAGCGGGAGGAGGCAGTACTTC.

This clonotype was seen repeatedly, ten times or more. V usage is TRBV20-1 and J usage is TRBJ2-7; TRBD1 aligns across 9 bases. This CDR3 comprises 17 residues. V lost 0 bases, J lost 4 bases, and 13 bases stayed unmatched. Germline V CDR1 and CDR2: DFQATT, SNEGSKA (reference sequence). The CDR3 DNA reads TGCAGTGCTAGAGATGCTGCGGGACAGGGTCCGCCTTACGAGCAGTACTTC. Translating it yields CSARDAAGQGPPYEQYF.

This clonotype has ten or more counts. The CDR3 sequence: CASSPGLGNQPQHF. In nucleotides, the CDR3 is TGCGCCAGCAGCCCCGGGTTAGGCAATCAGCCCCAGCATTTT. This chain uses TRBV4-1 with TRBJ1-5; D not certain. Looked up from germline, CDR1 is MGHRA and CDR2 is YSYEKL. Between the trimmed V and J ends, which lost 4 bases and 2 bases, there was a span of 9 bases. The CDR3 is 14 amino acids.

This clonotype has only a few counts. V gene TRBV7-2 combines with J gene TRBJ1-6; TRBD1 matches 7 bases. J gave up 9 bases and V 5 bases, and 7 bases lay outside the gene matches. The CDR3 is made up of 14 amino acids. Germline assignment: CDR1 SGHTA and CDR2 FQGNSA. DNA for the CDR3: TGTGCCAGCAGCAGGGACAGTTTTTCTTCACCCCTCCACTTT. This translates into CASSRDSFSSPLHF.

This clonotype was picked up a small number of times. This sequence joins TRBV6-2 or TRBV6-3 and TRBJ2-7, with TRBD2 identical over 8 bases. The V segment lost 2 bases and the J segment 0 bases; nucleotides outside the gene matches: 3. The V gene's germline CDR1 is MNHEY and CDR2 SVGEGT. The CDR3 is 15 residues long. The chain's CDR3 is CASSYTGLGSYEQYF. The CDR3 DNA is TGTGCCAGCAGTTACACGGGACTAGGCTCCTACGAGCAGTACTTC.

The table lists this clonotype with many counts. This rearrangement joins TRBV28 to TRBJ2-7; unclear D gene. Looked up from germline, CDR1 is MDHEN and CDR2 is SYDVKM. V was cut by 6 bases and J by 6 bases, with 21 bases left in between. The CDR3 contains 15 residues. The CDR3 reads CASSLEVDLSSEQYF. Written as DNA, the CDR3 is TGTGCCAGCAGCCTCGAAGTCGATCTGAGTTCCGAGCAGTACTTC.

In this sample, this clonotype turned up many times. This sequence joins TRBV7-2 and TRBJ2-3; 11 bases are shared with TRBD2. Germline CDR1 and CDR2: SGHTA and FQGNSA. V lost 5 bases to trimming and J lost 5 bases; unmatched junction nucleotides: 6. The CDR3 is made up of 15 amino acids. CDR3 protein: CASSILAGEGDTQYF. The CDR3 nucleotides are TGTGCCAGCAGCATACTAGCGGGAGAGGGAGATACGCAGTATTTT.

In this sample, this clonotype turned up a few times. The CDR3 sequence: CSVESGSGTEAFF. The CDR3 DNA sequence: TGCAGCGTTGAGTCCGGGTCAGGGACTGAAGCTTTCTTT. The V gene is TRBV29-1, the J gene TRBJ1-1; the D gene is possibly TRBD1 (5 bases). The V and J ends lost 3 bases and 5 bases respectively, with 13 bases between them. Germline CDR1 is SQVTM and CDR2 is ANQGSEA. CDR3 size: 13 residues.

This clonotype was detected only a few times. The CDR3 sequence: CASLGTTSYEQYF. CDR3 DNA sequence: TGTGCCAGCCTCGGGACTACCTCCTACGAGCAGTACTTC. V gene TRBV6-2 or TRBV6-3 combines with J gene TRBJ2-7; 7 positions match TRBD2. V was pared by 8 bases and J by 0 bases, with 4 bases of the junction left unmatched. Per the germline V gene, CDR1 is MNHEY and CDR2 is SVGEGT. The CDR3 loop spans 13 amino acids.

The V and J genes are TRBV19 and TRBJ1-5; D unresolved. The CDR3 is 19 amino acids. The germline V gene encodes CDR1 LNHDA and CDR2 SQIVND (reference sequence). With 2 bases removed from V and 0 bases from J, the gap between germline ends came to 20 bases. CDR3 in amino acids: CASSIRGGRQVHSNQPQHF. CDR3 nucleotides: TGTGCCAGTAGTATAAGAGGAGGGCGGCAGGTACATAGCAATCAGCCCCAGCATTTT.

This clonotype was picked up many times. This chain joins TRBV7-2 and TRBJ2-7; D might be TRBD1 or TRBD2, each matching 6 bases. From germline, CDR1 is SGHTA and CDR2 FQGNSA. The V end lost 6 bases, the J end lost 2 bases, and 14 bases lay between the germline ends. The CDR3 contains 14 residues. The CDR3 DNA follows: TGTGCCAGCAGTTATAGGGGGACTGCCTACGAGCAGTACTTC. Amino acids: CASSYRGTAYEQYF.

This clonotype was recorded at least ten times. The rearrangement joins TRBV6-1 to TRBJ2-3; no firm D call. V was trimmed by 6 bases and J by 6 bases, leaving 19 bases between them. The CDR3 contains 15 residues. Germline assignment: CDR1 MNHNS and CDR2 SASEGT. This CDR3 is CASSRYGGPWDTQYF. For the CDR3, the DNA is TGTGCCAGCAGCAGATATGGCGGCCCCTGGGATACGCAGTATTTT.

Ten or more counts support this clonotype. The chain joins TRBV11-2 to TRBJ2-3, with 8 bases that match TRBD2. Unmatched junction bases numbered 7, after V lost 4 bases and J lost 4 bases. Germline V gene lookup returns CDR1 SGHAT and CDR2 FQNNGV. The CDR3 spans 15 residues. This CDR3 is CASSSTGLGADTQYF. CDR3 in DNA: TGTGCCAGCAGCTCAACGGGACTAGGAGCAGATACGCAGTATTTT.

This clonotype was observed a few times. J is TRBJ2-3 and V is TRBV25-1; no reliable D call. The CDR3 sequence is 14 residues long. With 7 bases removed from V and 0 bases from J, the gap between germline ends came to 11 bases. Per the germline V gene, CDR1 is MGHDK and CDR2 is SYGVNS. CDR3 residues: CASMSGSSTDTQYF. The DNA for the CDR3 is TGTGCCAGCATGTCAGGCTCTAGCACAGATACGCAGTATTTT.

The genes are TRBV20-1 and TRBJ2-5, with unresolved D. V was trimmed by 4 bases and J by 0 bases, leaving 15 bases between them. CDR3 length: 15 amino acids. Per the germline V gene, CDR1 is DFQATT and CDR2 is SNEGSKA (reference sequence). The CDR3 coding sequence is TGCAGTGCTACCCGACCACCCCTCAACCAAGAGACCCAGTACTTC. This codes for CSATRPPLNQETQYF.